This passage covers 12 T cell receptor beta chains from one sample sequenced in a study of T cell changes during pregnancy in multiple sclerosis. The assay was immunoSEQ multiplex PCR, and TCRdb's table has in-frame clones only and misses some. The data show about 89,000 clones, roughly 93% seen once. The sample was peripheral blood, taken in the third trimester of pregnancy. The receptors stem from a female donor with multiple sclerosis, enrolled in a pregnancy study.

Written as DNA, the CDR3 is TGCAGCGTTGGAGCCAACCATGGCTACACCTTC. Translation: CSVGANHGYTF. The chain combines TRBV29-1 with TRBJ1-2, with D hard to call. Trimming shortened V by 4 bases and J by 6 bases, and 9 bases separated the two germline ends. CDR1 and CDR2 (germline): SQVTM, ANQGSEA. This CDR3 region has 11 residues.

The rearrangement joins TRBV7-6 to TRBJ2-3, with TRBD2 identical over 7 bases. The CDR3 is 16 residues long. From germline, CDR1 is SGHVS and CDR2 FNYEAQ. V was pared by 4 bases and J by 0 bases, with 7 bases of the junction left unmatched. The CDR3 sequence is CASSSWEGTSTDTQYF. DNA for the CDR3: TGTGCCAGCAGCTCATGGGAGGGGACTAGCACAGATACGCAGTATTTT. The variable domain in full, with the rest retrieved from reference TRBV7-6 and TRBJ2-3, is GAGVSQSPRYKVTKRGQDVALRCDPISGHVSLYWYRQALGQGPEFLTYFNYEAQQDKSGLPNDRFSAERPEGSISTLTIQRTEQRDSAMYRCASSSWEGTSTDTQYFGPGTRLTVL.

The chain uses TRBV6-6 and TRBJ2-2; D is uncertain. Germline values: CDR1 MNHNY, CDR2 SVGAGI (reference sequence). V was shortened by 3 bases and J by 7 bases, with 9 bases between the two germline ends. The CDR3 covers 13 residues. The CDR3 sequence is CASSYFGGGELFF. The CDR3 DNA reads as TGTGCCAGCAGTTATTTCGGTGGCGGGGAGCTGTTTTTT.

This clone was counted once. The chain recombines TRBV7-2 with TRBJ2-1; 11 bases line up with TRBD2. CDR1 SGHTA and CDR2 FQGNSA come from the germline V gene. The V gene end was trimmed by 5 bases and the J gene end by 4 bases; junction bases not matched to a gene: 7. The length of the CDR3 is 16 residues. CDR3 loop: CASSTVAGGQYNEQFF. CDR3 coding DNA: TGTGCCAGCAGCACGGTAGCGGGAGGGCAGTACAATGAGCAGTTCTTC.

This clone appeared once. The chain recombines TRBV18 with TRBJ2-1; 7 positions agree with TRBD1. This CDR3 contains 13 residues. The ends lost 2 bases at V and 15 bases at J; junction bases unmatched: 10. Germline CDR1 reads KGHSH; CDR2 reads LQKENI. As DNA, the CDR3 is TGTGCCAGCTCACCAGGGAGCGACCCAGGGGGGTTCTTC. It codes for CASSPGSDPGGFF.

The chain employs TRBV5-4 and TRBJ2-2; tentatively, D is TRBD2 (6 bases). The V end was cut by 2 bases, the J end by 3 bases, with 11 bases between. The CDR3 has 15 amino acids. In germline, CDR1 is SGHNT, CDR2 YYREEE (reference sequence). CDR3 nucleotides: TGTGCCAGCAGCTTTGGCGGGACGCACACCGGGGAGCTGTTTTTT. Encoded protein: CASSFGGTHTGELFF.

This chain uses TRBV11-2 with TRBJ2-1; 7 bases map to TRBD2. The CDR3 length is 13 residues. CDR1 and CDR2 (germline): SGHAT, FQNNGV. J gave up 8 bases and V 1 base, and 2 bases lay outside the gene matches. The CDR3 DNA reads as TGTGCCAGCAGCTTAGGACTAGCCCATGAGCAGTTCTTC. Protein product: CASSLGLAHEQFF.

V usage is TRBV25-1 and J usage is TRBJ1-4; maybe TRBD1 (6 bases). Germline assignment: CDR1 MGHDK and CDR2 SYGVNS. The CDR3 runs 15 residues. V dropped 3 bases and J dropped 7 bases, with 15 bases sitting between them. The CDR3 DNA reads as TGTGCCAGCAGTGAGTGGGGGGGCGAATTTGAAAAACTGTTTTTT. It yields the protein CASSEWGGEFEKLFF.

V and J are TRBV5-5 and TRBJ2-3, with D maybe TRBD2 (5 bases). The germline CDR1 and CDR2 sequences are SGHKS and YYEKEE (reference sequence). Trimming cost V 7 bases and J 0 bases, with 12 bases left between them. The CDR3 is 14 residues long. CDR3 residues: CASEAGVSTDTQYF. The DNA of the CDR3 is TGTGCCAGCGAAGCCGGGGTTAGCACAGATACGCAGTATTTT.

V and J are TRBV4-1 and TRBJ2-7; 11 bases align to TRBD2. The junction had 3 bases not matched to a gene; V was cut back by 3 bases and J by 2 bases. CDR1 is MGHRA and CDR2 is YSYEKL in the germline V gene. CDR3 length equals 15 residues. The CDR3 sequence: CASSHLAGGTYEQYF. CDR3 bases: TGCGCCAGCAGCCACCTAGCGGGAGGAACCTACGAGCAGTACTTC.

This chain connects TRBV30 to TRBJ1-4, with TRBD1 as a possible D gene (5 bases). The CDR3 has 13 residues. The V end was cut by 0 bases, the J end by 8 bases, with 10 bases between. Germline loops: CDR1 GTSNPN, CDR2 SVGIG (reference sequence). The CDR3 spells CAWSVQADEKLFF. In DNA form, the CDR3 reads TGTGCCTGGAGTGTACAGGCGGACGAAAAACTGTTTTTT. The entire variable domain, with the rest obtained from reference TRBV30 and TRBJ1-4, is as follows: SQTIHQWPATLVQPVGSPLSLECTVEGTSNPNLYWYRQAAGRGLQLLFYSVGIGQISSEVPQNLSASRPQDRQFILSSKKLLLSDSGFYLCAWSVQADEKLFFGSGTQLSVL.

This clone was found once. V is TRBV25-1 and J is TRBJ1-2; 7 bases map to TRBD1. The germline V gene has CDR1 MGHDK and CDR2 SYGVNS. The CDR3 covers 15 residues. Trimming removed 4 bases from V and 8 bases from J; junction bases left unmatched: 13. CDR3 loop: CASSGERTGWKGYTF. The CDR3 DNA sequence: TGTGCCAGCAGTGGTGAAAGGACAGGATGGAAAGGCTACACCTTC.